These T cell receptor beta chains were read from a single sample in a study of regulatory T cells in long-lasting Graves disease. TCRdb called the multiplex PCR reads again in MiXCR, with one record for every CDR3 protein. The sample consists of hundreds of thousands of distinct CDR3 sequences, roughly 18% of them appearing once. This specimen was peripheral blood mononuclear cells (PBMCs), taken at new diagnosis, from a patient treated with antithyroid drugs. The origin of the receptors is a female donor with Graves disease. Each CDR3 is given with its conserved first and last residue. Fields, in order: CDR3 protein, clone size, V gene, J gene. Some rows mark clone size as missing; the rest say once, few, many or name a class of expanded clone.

cdr3_aa: CASKTGDNGELFF; clone_size: few; v_call: TRBV6-2/TRBV6-3; j_call: TRBJ2-2
cdr3_aa: CASSESGIFWRGHQETQYF; clone_size: many; v_call: TRBV2; j_call: TRBJ2-5
cdr3_aa: CASSSRQGNTEAFF; clone_size: many; v_call: TRBV12-3/TRBV12-4; j_call: TRBJ1-1
cdr3_aa: CASSSQGTSGVLYEQYF; clone_size: many; v_call: TRBV7-9; j_call: TRBJ2-7
cdr3_aa: CASSIGTSPLHF; clone_size: many; v_call: TRBV19; j_call: TRBJ1-6
cdr3_aa: CASSQGLKGKTQYF; clone_size: NA; v_call: TRBV3-1; j_call: TRBJ2-5
cdr3_aa: CASSQGFQPQHF; clone_size: few; v_call: TRBV16; j_call: TRBJ1-5
cdr3_aa: CASSPPLTVEYNEQFF; clone_size: many; v_call: TRBV11-2; j_call: TRBJ2-1
cdr3_aa: CASSPGLAGAGYEQYF; clone_size: many; v_call: TRBV12-3/TRBV12-4; j_call: TRBJ2-7
cdr3_aa: CASSPTRASYNEQFF; clone_size: many; v_call: TRBV12-3/TRBV12-4; j_call: TRBJ2-1
cdr3_aa: CASSFTDDQPQHF; clone_size: many; v_call: TRBV7-9; j_call: TRBJ1-5
cdr3_aa: CATSDSERLDETQYF; clone_size: many; v_call: TRBV24-1; j_call: TRBJ2-5
cdr3_aa: CATSDLDSQETQYF; clone_size: NA; v_call: TRBV24-1; j_call: TRBJ2-5
cdr3_aa: CASSQAGVGADTQYF; clone_size: many; v_call: TRBV7-8; j_call: TRBJ2-3
cdr3_aa: CASTQGVVYNSPLHF; clone_size: NA; v_call: TRBV27; j_call: TRBJ1-6
cdr3_aa: CASSLATSGRSTDTQYF; clone_size: many; v_call: TRBV13; j_call: TRBJ2-3
cdr3_aa: CASSHKLAGTSTDTQYF; clone_size: few; v_call: TRBV11-1; j_call: TRBJ2-3
cdr3_aa: CASSFIAGGHYEQYF; clone_size: NA; v_call: TRBV19; j_call: TRBJ2-7
cdr3_aa: CASSYRRGDEKLFF; clone_size: NA; v_call: TRBV6-5; j_call: TRBJ1-4
cdr3_aa: CASSPGVLAGGPKTQYF; clone_size: many; v_call: TRBV11-3; j_call: TRBJ2-5
cdr3_aa: CSAGTQGSMSSYTF; clone_size: few; v_call: TRBV20-1; j_call: TRBJ1-2
cdr3_aa: CATQDLANTEAFF; clone_size: many; v_call: TRBV28; j_call: TRBJ1-1
cdr3_aa: CSVAGLASDTQYF; clone_size: NA; v_call: TRBV29-1; j_call: TRBJ2-3
cdr3_aa: CASSETGRAQPQHF; clone_size: NA; v_call: TRBV2; j_call: TRBJ1-5
cdr3_aa: CSARPVPGELFF; clone_size: many; v_call: TRBV20-1; j_call: TRBJ2-2
cdr3_aa: CASSLARADTEAFF; clone_size: once; v_call: TRBV2; j_call: TRBJ1-1
cdr3_aa: CASTPPGLAGVGEQFF; clone_size: many; v_call: TRBV5-1; j_call: TRBJ2-1
cdr3_aa: CSARGRGSYEQYF; clone_size: NA; v_call: TRBV20-1; j_call: TRBJ2-7
cdr3_aa: CASSFPSGRVIGYEQYF; clone_size: many; v_call: TRBV7-2; j_call: TRBJ2-7
cdr3_aa: CSTRTSGVYEQYF; clone_size: NA; v_call: TRBV20-1; j_call: TRBJ2-7
cdr3_aa: CASSTGRNYNEQFF; clone_size: few; v_call: TRBV6-1; j_call: TRBJ2-1
cdr3_aa: CASRDNYEQYF; clone_size: many; v_call: TRBV6-1; j_call: TRBJ2-7
cdr3_aa: CTSSGQVYQPQHF; clone_size: many; v_call: TRBV12-3/TRBV12-4; j_call: TRBJ1-5
cdr3_aa: CASSSTGTPITGELFF; clone_size: NA; v_call: TRBV5-1; j_call: TRBJ2-2
cdr3_aa: CASSQDPFYEQYF; clone_size: many; v_call: TRBV3-1; j_call: TRBJ2-7
cdr3_aa: CASSLGTSGSLRDEQSF; clone_size: NA; v_call: TRBV6-2/TRBV6-3; j_call: TRBJ2-1
cdr3_aa: CASKPGISYEQYF; clone_size: many; v_call: TRBV6-1; j_call: TRBJ2-7
cdr3_aa: CAWSVGTGDQPQHF; clone_size: NA; v_call: TRBV30; j_call: TRBJ1-5
cdr3_aa: CSARDRQYGYTF; clone_size: many; v_call: TRBV20-1; j_call: TRBJ1-2
cdr3_aa: CSGQHWDSGFRPGLNEQFF; clone_size: many; v_call: TRBV20-1; j_call: TRBJ2-1
cdr3_aa: CASSEVPKETQYF; clone_size: many; v_call: TRBV28; j_call: TRBJ2-5
cdr3_aa: CASSSRSGTELREQYF; clone_size: many; v_call: TRBV12-3/TRBV12-4; j_call: TRBJ2-7
cdr3_aa: CAWIPPQSNGQPQHF; clone_size: many; v_call: TRBV30; j_call: TRBJ1-5
cdr3_aa: CASSLGGNRDYLNTGELFF; clone_size: few; v_call: TRBV7-2; j_call: TRBJ2-2
cdr3_aa: CAISRQVSPNYGYTF; clone_size: many; v_call: TRBV10-3; j_call: TRBJ1-2
cdr3_aa: CASRAVEAQGYEQYF; clone_size: NA; v_call: TRBV12-3/TRBV12-4; j_call: TRBJ2-7
cdr3_aa: CASRGDPQTQYF; clone_size: NA; v_call: TRBV12-3/TRBV12-4; j_call: TRBJ2-5
cdr3_aa: CASSVRSATNEKLFF; clone_size: NA; v_call: TRBV12-3/TRBV12-4; j_call: TRBJ1-4
cdr3_aa: CASSTPPDSISYEQYF; clone_size: few; v_call: TRBV11-3; j_call: TRBJ2-7
cdr3_aa: CASSPRSIAYNEQFF; clone_size: many; v_call: TRBV28; j_call: TRBJ2-1
cdr3_aa: CASSVGTTTDTQYF; clone_size: many; v_call: TRBV2; j_call: TRBJ2-3
cdr3_aa: CASSASGRDLSYNEQFF; clone_size: NA; v_call: TRBV9; j_call: TRBJ2-1
cdr3_aa: CASSLISWRQRGVEPQHF; clone_size: many; v_call: TRBV28; j_call: TRBJ1-5
cdr3_aa: CASSLKWFTDTQYF; clone_size: many; v_call: TRBV7-2; j_call: TRBJ2-3